This entry describes one T cell receptor (beta chain). Its antigen is not known. These data are taken from a study of vaccination effects on CD4 cells after COVID-19. Antigen-specific CD4+ T cells were expanded (with viral peptide pools) by the ViraFEST assay ahead of sequencing. Subsequent to a culture period of roughly 11 days, CD4+ T cells were isolated. Infection dated between March and December 2020, before the Alpha, Beta and Delta variants reached the United States. The junction had 9 bases not matched to a gene; V was cut back by 1 base and J by 12 bases. Germline V CDR1 and CDR2: SGHVS, FNYEAQ. CDR3 size: 15 residues. Assay used: immunoSEQ multiplex PCR; TCRdb lists only in-frame clones, some missing. Of 30,000 to 35,000 clones listed, about 69% are singletons.

The receptor's source is a human donor who had a prior SARS-CoV-2 infection. This chain connects TRBV7-6 to TRBJ2-1, with TRBD1 matching 10 bases. Sequencing used CD4+ T cells from PBMCs cultured with a peptide pool, obtained before COVID-19 vaccination. The CDR3 DNA reads as TGTGCCAGCAGCTTAGGTACGGGACAGGGGATACGGCAGTTCTTC. This gives the protein CASSLGTGQGIRQFF.